The TCR beta chain under discussion was sequenced for a study of cytomegalovirus exposure and HLA in healthy donors. PCR amplification relied on 60 Vbeta primers (plus 13 Jbeta primers). Produced via immunoSEQ multiplex PCR; TCRdb's table is partial and in-frame only. The sample lists about 98,000 clones, about 83% occurring once. Germline CDR1 is SGHRS and CDR2 is YFSETQ. This CDR3 comprises 14 residues. V was clipped by 6 bases and J by 5 bases; unmatched bases: 7. The TCR sequence derives from a man aged 55-75 years in good health and CMV-seropositive. V and J are TRBV5-1 and TRBJ2-5; 10 bases are shared with TRBD1. Sequences were obtained from PBMCs. The CDR3 nucleotides are TGCGCCAGCACCCGACAGGGGGCCAAGGAGACCCAGTACTTC. Translating it yields CASTRQGAKETQYF.